This T cell receptor (beta chain) stems from a study of radiation and T cells in renal cell carcinoma. This CDR3 region has 13 residues. Germline V CDR1 and CDR2: SGHNT, YENEEA. V was clipped by 3 bases and J by 6 bases, with 11 bases between them. Sequencing used immunoSEQ multiplex PCR; TCRdb keeps in-frame clones, though not all of them. Of 150,000 to 200,000 clones in the sample, about 87% were seen once. The time point: blood 4 weeks post-SBRT, at nephrectomy. Treatment denoted: 15 Gy SBRT to primary tumor, nephrectomy 4 weeks later. Nephrectomy followed 15 Gy stereotactic body radiation by 4 weeks. Clear cell pathology was present in this patient's renal cell carcinoma. Remarks on this clone: Its antigen is still unknown.

Study-wide results and caveats: Top tumor clonotypes rose in blood 2 weeks post-radiation, then contracted. Baseline intratumoral clonotype presence is unknown without pretreatment biopsies.

The chain has TRBV11-3 and TRBJ1-1; possible D gene TRBD1, 5 bases. Sample: blood, taken from a patient whose treatment included radiotherapy and nephrectomy. This clonotype originated in a woman between 45 and 65 years old with renal cell carcinoma. Here the CDR3 reads CASSFGRDAEAFF. The CDR3 DNA follows: TGTGCCAGCAGCTTCGGGAGGGACGCTGAAGCTTTCTTT.